This T cell receptor (beta chain) originates from a study of blood T cell repertoires in COVID-19. Study summary: The United States, Italy and Spain supplied acute and convalescent COVID-19 samples. The cDNA or gDNA used as material had been derived from T cells, B-cell-depleted T cells, or PBMCs.

Method: immunoSEQ multiplex PCR; TCRdb's copy keeps in-frame clones and lacks some. The sample yields about 260,000 clones, about nine tenths seen once. Looked up from germline, CDR1 is SGDLS and CDR2 is YYNGEE. The CDR3 loop spans 15 amino acids. V gave up 0 bases and J gave up 2 bases, with 9 bases separating them. The sequencing sample was made of peripheral blood. The TCR sequence derives from a woman in her thirties or forties with acute or convalescent COVID-19. The V gene is TRBV9, the J gene TRBJ2-1; possibly TRBD2 for D (6 bases). Here the CDR3 DNA reads TGTGCCAGCAGCGTAGGGTCGGGGGCCTACAATGAGCAGTTCTTC. It yields the protein CASSVGSGAYNEQFF.